The following is a T cell receptor beta chain sequence with its context. No antigen is known for it. The data originate from a study of T cells in Graves' hyperthyroidism and ophthalmopathy. Study-level information: Peripheral blood collection took place at initial diagnosis, before any treatment.

The CDR3 regions of TCR beta were amplified from RNA transcripts. HTBI primers drove first-round RT-PCR of the TCR CDR3. TCRdb reanalysed the multiplex PCR reads using MiXCR and keeps one entry per CDR3 protein. This repertoire shows roughly 520,000 distinct CDR3 sequences, around 24% found once; its top ten account for over 9%. The ends were cut back, 3 bases at V and 4 bases at J, with 10 bases in the middle. CDR1 WNHNN and CDR2 SYGVQD come from the germline V gene (reference sequence). There are 13 residues in the CDR3. Points from the study as a whole: Researchers found most expanded thyroid clonotypes above 0.001 in blood as well.

The receptor was derived from a young woman with Graves' ophthalmopathy. Source material: blood. The chain recombines TRBV10-1 with TRBJ2-7; D remains unclear. The DNA of the CDR3 is TGCGCCAGCAGTGATCAGAAATCTTACGAGCAGTACTTC. Residues: CASSDQKSYEQYF.